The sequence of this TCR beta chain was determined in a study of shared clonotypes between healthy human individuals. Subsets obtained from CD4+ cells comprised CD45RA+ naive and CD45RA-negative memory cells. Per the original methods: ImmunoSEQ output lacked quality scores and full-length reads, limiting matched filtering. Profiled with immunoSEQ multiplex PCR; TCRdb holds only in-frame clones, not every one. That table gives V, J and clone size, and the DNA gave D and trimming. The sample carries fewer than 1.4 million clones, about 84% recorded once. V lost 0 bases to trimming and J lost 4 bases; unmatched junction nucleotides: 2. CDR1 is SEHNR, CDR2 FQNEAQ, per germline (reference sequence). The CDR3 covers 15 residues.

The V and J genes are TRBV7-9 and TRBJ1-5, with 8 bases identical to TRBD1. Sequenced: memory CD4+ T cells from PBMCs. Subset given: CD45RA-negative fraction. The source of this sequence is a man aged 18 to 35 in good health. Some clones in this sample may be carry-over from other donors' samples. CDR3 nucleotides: TGTGCCAGCAGCTTAGCGGGACAGGCTAATCAGCCCCAGCATTTT. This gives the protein CASSLAGQANQPQHF. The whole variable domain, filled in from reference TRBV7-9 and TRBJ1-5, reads DTGVSQNPRHKITKRGQNVTFRCDPISEHNRLYWYRQTLGQGPEFLTYFQNEAQLEKSRLLSDRFSAERPKGSFSTLEIQRTEQGDSAMYLCASSLAGQANQPQHFGDGTRLSIL.